These 28 T cell receptor beta chains were all obtained from the same sample, sequenced in a study of blood T cell repertoires in COVID-19. The data were produced by immunoSEQ multiplex PCR, yet TCRdb's version contains in-frame clones alone and is incomplete. The sample has about 260,000 clones, around 90% seen once. The specimen was peripheral blood. The origin of the receptors is a human donor in a cohort sampled during active COVID-19.

V gene TRBV19 combines with J gene TRBJ2-2; D not certain. The V and J ends lost 5 bases and 6 bases respectively, with 16 bases between them. In germline, CDR1 is LNHDA, CDR2 SQIVND (reference sequence). CDR3 size: 15 residues. The CDR3 spells CASSPHQDSAGELFF. The CDR3 DNA is TGTGCCAGTAGTCCTCATCAAGATTCAGCCGGGGAGCTGTTTTTT.

In its sample, this clone was seen a few times. V and J are TRBV6-6 and TRBJ2-7, with 7 positions matching TRBD1. The germline gives CDR1 MNHNY, CDR2 SVGAGI (reference sequence). Trimming took 0 bases from V and 7 from J; bases not matched to a gene: 12. The CDR3 is 16 residues long. Written as DNA, the CDR3 is TGTGCCAGCAGTTACTCGATCCGGGACAGTCGTACGGAGCAGTACTTC. It is translated as CASSYSIRDSRTEQYF.

The chain couples TRBV20-1 to TRBJ1-3; 9 bases fit TRBD1. Trimming at V came to 3 bases and at J to 3 bases, leaving 9 bases not matched to a gene. Germline V gene sequence: CDR1 DFQATT, CDR2 SNEGSKA (reference sequence). The CDR3 totals 16 residues. As DNA, the CDR3 is TGCAGTGCTAGTGGACAGGGGTCTTTTAGTGGAAACACCATATATTTT. Encoded protein: CSASGQGSFSGNTIYF.

This chain uses TRBV9 with TRBJ2-7; 9 positions match TRBD1. The length of the CDR3 is 14 residues. The germline V gene encodes CDR1 SGDLS and CDR2 YYNGEE. After removal of 3 bases from V and 3 bases from J, the junction contained 4 bases not matched to a gene. In DNA form, the CDR3 reads TGTGCCAGCAGCGCCGGGGGACAGGGCTACGAGCAGTACTTC. It specifies CASSAGGQGYEQYF.

This clone has just one count. The genes are TRBV9 and TRBJ1-2; 8 bases line up with TRBD1. From germline, CDR1 is SGDLS and CDR2 YYNGEE. With V trimmed by 3 bases and J by 3 bases, 7 bases remained unmatched. The CDR3 length is 15 residues. The CDR3 DNA reads TGTGCCAGCAGCGACGCGACAGGGGACGACTATGGCTACACCTTC. The encoded protein is CASSDATGDDYGYTF.

V gene TRBV7-2 combines with J gene TRBJ2-2, with 8 bases matching TRBD1. After removal of 1 base from V and 1 base from J, the junction contained 8 bases not matched to a gene. CDR1 is SGHTA, CDR2 FQGNSA, per germline. The CDR3 length is 18 residues. CDR3 loop: CASSLGPTGTGNTGELFF. The CDR3 region has the DNA TGTGCCAGCAGCTTAGGCCCGACCGGGACAGGGAACACCGGGGAGCTGTTTTTT. The entire variable domain, with the rest obtained from reference TRBV7-2 and TRBJ2-2, is as follows: GAGVSQSPSNKVTEKGKDVELRCDPISGHTALYWYRQSLGQGLEFLIYFQGNSAPDKSGLPSDRFSAERTGGSVSTLTIQRTQQEDSAVYLCASSLGPTGTGNTGELFFGEGSRLTVL.

This clone turned up a few times. The chain is built from TRBV2 and TRBJ2-2; D is uncertain. This CDR3 has 15 amino acids. The V end lost 4 bases, the J end lost 0 bases, and 9 bases lay between the germline ends. CDR1 SNHLY and CDR2 FYNNEI come from the germline V gene. The CDR3 loop reads CASSVGSANTGELFF. The CDR3 DNA sequence: TGTGCCAGCAGTGTAGGCAGCGCGAACACCGGGGAGCTGTTTTTT.

The V and J genes are TRBV24-1 and TRBJ2-1; D gene ambiguous. The CDR3 spans 15 residues. Germline lookup yields CDR1 KGHDR and CDR2 SFDVKD. V was cut by 1 base and J by 5 bases, with 11 bases left in between. CDR3 DNA sequence: TGTGCCACCAGTGATTTAAAACAGATGGACAATGAGCAGTTCTTC. Amino acid sequence: CATSDLKQMDNEQFF.

This clone was seen a few times. This chain connects TRBV5-1 to TRBJ2-5; possible D gene TRBD2, 6 bases. V was trimmed by 1 base and J by 1 base, leaving 11 bases between them. The CDR3 length is 15 residues. Germline CDR1 SGHRS, CDR2 YFSETQ. The CDR3 is CASSLRSSAQETQYF. CDR3 DNA sequence: TGCGCCAGCAGCTTGCGATCTAGCGCCCAAGAGACCCAGTACTTC.

The chain has TRBV11-3 and TRBJ2-7; 11 bases line up with TRBD1. V lost 4 bases to trimming and J lost 6 bases; unmatched junction nucleotides: 5. CDR3 size: 14 residues. The germline gives CDR1 SGHNT, CDR2 YENEEA. The CDR3 protein is CASSSRTGGGEQYF. In DNA form, the CDR3 reads TGTGCCAGCAGCTCCCGGACAGGGGGCGGCGAGCAGTACTTC. The full variable domain, in which reference TRBV11-3 and TRBJ2-7 provide the parts outside the CDR3, is EAGVVQSPRYKIIEKKQPVAFWCNPISGHNTLYWYLQNLGQGPELLIRYENEEAVDDSQLPKDRFSAERLKGVDSTLKIQPAELGDSAVYLCASSSRTGGGEQYFGPGTRLTVT.

V gene TRBV7-9 combines with J gene TRBJ1-1; the D is unclear. Trimming removed 0 bases at V and 0 bases at J, with 8 bases between. CDR1 and CDR2 (germline): SEHNR, FQNEAQ (reference sequence). There are 15 residues in the CDR3. CDR3: CASSLADGMNTEAFF. The DNA for the CDR3 is TGTGCCAGCAGCTTAGCAGACGGGATGAACACTGAAGCTTTCTTT.

The chain uses TRBV9 and TRBJ1-5; 12 bases fit TRBD1. This CDR3 spans 19 amino acids. V dropped 0 bases and J dropped 2; count of bases not matched to a gene: 9. Germline values: CDR1 SGDLS, CDR2 YYNGEE. Written as DNA, the CDR3 is TGTGCCAGCAGCGTAGGACCCGGGACAGGGGGCGAGGGCAATCAGCCCCAGCATTTT. Its protein product is CASSVGPGTGGEGNQPQHF.

The chain combines TRBV30 with TRBJ1-2; possible D gene TRBD1, 5 bases. This CDR3 region has 13 residues. Germline CDR1 GTSNPN, CDR2 SVGIG (reference sequence). V lost 0 bases to trimming and J lost 4 bases, with 9 bases between them. CDR3 DNA: TGTGCCTGGAGTGTAGGGGCCACCTATGGCTACACCTTC. This gives the protein CAWSVGATYGYTF.

The V gene is TRBV27, the J gene TRBJ2-1; a weak D match, TRBD2 (6 bases). This CDR3 is 14 amino acids long. The germline V gene encodes CDR1 MNHEY and CDR2 SMNVEV (reference sequence). V was pared by 6 bases and J by 0 bases, with 9 bases between. The CDR3 nucleotides are TGTGCCAGCAGCGGGACTCTCTCCTACAATGAGCAGTTCTTC. This translates into CASSGTLSYNEQFF.

The chain uses TRBV9 and TRBJ2-7; possible D gene TRBD2, 5 bases. CDR1 is SGDLS and CDR2 is YYNGEE in the germline V gene. V dropped 3 bases and J dropped 0 bases, with 19 bases sitting between them. This CDR3 spans 17 amino acids. The CDR3 here is CASSGTEEGRSSYEQYF. The CDR3 region has the DNA TGTGCCAGCAGCGGAACGGAAGAGGGCCGGAGCTCCTACGAGCAGTACTTC.

The J gene is TRBJ1-5, the V gene TRBV7-9; maybe TRBD1 (5 bases). Deletions cut 5 bases from V and 6 bases from J, with 14 bases between. The germline CDR1 and CDR2 sequences are SEHNR and FQNEAQ (reference sequence). This CDR3 is built from 14 residues. CDR3 residues: CASSPDSSLQPQHF. The CDR3 DNA is TGTGCCAGCAGCCCCGACAGTAGTCTTCAGCCCCAGCATTTT.

This clone was found once. The rearrangement links TRBV6-5 to TRBJ1-6; the D gene is possibly TRBD1 (6 bases). The V end lost 0 bases, the J end lost 8 bases, and 11 bases lay between the germline ends. The CDR3 has 15 residues. Germline values: CDR1 MNHEY, CDR2 SVGAGI. CDR3 in amino acids: CASSYSKGVYSPLHF. In DNA form, the CDR3 reads TGTGCCAGCAGTTACTCTAAGGGGGTATATTCACCCCTCCACTTT.

This clone was seen once. The rearrangement joins TRBV5-4 to TRBJ2-7; 8 nucleotides align to TRBD2. The CDR3 totals 14 residues. Trimming removed 0 bases from V and 3 bases from J; junction bases left unmatched: 2. CDR1 and CDR2 (germline): SGHNT, YYREEE (reference sequence). The CDR3 spells CASSLGLANYEQYF. Written as DNA, the CDR3 is TGTGCCAGCAGCTTGGGACTAGCGAACTACGAGCAGTACTTC.

Note on this clone: In the same sample, other DNA sequences code for this CDR3. This chain joins TRBV29-1 and TRBJ2-7, with D tentatively TRBD2 (5 bases). Trimming took off 4 bases at V and 4 bases at J, with 8 bases between the two ends. CDR3 size: 11 residues. CDR1 SQVTM and CDR2 ANQGSEA come from the germline V gene. CDR3 nucleotides: TGCAGCGTTGGGCGAGGGTACGAGCAGTACTTC. Its protein product is CSVGRGYEQYF.

Only one count was recorded for this clone. The rearrangement links TRBV7-6 to TRBJ2-1, with D uncertain. The CDR3 totals 11 residues. Per the germline V gene, CDR1 is SGHVS and CDR2 is FNYEAQ. Trimming cost V 3 bases and J 5 bases, with 2 bases left between them. This CDR3 reads CASSFDNEQFF. The DNA for the CDR3 is TGTGCCAGCAGCTTCGACAATGAGCAGTTCTTC.

The V and J genes are TRBV5-1 and TRBJ1-4, with D tentatively TRBD1 (5 bases). The germline V gene has CDR1 SGHRS and CDR2 YFSETQ. V was cut by 3 bases and J by 3 bases, with 9 bases left in between. The CDR3 spans 14 residues. The CDR3 DNA reads TGCGCCAGCAGCTCAGGGACTTCTAATGAAAAACTGTTTTTT. It translates to CASSSGTSNEKLFF.

The CDR3, as DNA: TGTGCCAGTAGTTGGGCTAGCGGGAGTTCTTACGAGCAGTACTTC. Translation: CASSWASGSSYEQYF. This chain joins TRBV19 and TRBJ2-7; 10 bases match TRBD2. The CDR3 contains 15 residues. After removal of 5 bases from V and 4 bases from J, the junction contained 8 bases not matched to a gene. The germline V gene has CDR1 LNHDA and CDR2 SQIVND (reference sequence).

The J gene is TRBJ1-1, the V gene TRBV5-8, with D perhaps matching TRBD1 (6 bases). This CDR3 spans 13 amino acids. The germline gives CDR1 SGHTS, CDR2 YDEGEE. With 7 bases removed from V and 1 base from J, the gap between germline ends came to 11 bases. The CDR3 DNA reads TGTGCCAGCGCCCAGGGGTGGAACACTGAAGCTTTCTTT. Its translation is CASAQGWNTEAFF.

The chain is built from TRBV4-2 and TRBJ2-4; TRBD2 matches at 8 bases. This CDR3 region has 19 residues. Germline V CDR1 and CDR2: LGHNA, YNFKEQ. The J segment lost 2 bases and the V segment lost 0 bases, leaving 12 bases of the junction unmatched. The CDR3 spells CASSQEGAIAGSSKNIQYF. The CDR3 region has the DNA TGTGCCAGCAGCCAAGAAGGGGCGATAGCGGGATCGTCCAAAAACATTCAGTACTTC.

The V call is TRBV7-2, the J call TRBJ1-4; D perhaps matches TRBD1 (6 bases). This CDR3 contains 16 residues. Germline CDR1 and CDR2: SGHTA and FQGNSA. Trimming pared 1 base from V and 7 bases from J, leaving 16 bases between. CDR3 loop: CASSLDLPGGGEKLFF. CDR3 in DNA: TGTGCCAGCAGCTTAGATTTACCGGGGGGCGGTGAAAAACTGTTTTTT.

V gene TRBV4-2 combines with J gene TRBJ1-4, with 8 bases lining up with TRBD1. The length of the CDR3 is 20 residues. CDR1 and CDR2 from the germline V gene are LGHNA and YNFKEQ. The J segment lost 0 bases and the V segment lost 0 bases, leaving 12 bases of the junction unmatched. The CDR3 loop reads CASSQEGGGRGLSTNEKLFF. DNA for the CDR3: TGTGCCAGCAGCCAAGAAGGGGGAGGCAGGGGGCTTTCAACTAATGAAAAACTGTTTTTT.

A few counts support this clone. The chain has TRBV12-1 and TRBJ1-5. TRBV12-1 is a pseudogene segment. This CDR3 is 8 amino acids long. The CDR3 here is CASMSGHF. The CDR3 nucleotides are TGTGCCAGCATGTCCGGGCATTTT.

This clone came up a few times. The chain carries TRBV6-5 and TRBJ1-5; unclear D gene. Germline V gene sequence: CDR1 MNHEY, CDR2 SVGAGI. V was shortened by 7 bases and J by 4 bases, with 14 bases between the two germline ends. The CDR3 consists of 14 residues. The CDR3 nucleotides are TGTGCCAGCACCGAGACCCGGGGAAATCAGCCCCAGCATTTT. Translating it yields CASTETRGNQPQHF.